One T cell receptor (beta chain) is described in this entry. Its matching antigen is unknown. Expressed TCRB transcripts were sequenced after all isolated RNA was converted to cDNA. It was found that naive, central memory and regulatory T cell samples averaged around 3.8 million reads. The protocol was immunoSEQ multiplex PCR, while the TCRdb copy is restricted to in-frame clones and leaves out a portion. Of 900,000 or so clones listed, about 17% are singletons. This specimen comes from a study of beta chain features in type 1 diabetes. Study-level points and caveats: Shorter TCRB CDR3s, moderately but significantly so, marked every one of the four CD4+ subsets in Type 1 diabetes patients.

Over 95% purity was reached by all sorted populations. This clonotype was obtained from a woman under 30 in good health. The specimen was naive CD4+ T cells from blood.

CDR3 amino acids: CASSLSRLAGGSEQYF. The CDR3 DNA reads as TGTGCCAGCAGCTTGTCGAGACTAGCGGGAGGGTCGGAGCAGTACTTC. The gene calls are TRBV7-9 and TRBJ2-7, with 14 bases fitting TRBD2. The V gene's germline CDR1 is SEHNR and CDR2 FQNEAQ (reference sequence). The junction had 8 bases not matched to a gene; V was cut back by 3 bases and J by 7 bases. The CDR3 length is 16 residues.